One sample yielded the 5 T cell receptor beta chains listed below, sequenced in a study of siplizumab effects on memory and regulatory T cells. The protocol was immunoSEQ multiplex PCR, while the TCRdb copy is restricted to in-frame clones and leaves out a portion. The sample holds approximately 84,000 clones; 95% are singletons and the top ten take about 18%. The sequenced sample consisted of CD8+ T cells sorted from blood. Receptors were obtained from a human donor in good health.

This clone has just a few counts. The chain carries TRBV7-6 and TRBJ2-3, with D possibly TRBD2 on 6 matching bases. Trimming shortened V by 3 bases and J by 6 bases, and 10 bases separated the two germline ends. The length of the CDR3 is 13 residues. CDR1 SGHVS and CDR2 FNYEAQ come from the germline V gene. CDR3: CASSFGGKDTQYF. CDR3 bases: TGTGCCAGCAGCTTTGGGGGGAAGGATACGCAGTATTTT.

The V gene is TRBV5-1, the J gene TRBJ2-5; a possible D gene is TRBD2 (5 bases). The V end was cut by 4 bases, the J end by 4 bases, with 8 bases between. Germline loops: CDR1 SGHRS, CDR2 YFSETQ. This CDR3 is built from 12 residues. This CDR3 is CASSGEGETQYF. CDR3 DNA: TGCGCCAGCAGCGGCGAGGGAGAGACCCAGTACTTC.

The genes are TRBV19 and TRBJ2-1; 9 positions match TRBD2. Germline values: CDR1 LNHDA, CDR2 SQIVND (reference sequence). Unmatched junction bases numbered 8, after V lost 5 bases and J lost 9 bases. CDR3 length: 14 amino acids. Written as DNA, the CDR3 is TGTGCCAGTAGTCAAGCGGGGGGTCCCTCTGAGCAGTTCTTC. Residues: CASSQAGGPSEQFF.

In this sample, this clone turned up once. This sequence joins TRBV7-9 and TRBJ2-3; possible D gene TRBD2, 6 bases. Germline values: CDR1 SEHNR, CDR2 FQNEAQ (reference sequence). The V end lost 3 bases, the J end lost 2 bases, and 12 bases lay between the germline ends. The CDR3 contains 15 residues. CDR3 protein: CASSFPGTYTDTQYF. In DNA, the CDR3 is TGTGCCAGCAGCTTCCCAGGGACTTACACAGATACGCAGTATTTT.

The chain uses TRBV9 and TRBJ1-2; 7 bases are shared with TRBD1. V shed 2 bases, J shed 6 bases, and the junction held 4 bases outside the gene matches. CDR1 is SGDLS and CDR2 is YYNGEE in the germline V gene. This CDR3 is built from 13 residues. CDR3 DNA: TGTGCCAGCAGCGTCGACAGGGTAGATGGCTACACCTTC. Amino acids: CASSVDRVDGYTF.